This T cell receptor beta chain was identified in a study of T cells after posttransplantation cyclophosphamide. The sample holds many counts of this clone. What it binds is unknown. Cyclophosphamide on days +3 and +4 followed busulfan-fludarabine conditioning and a marrow graft. Looked up from germline, CDR1 is SGDLS and CDR2 is YYNGEE. V was cut by 5 bases and J by 4 bases, with 16 bases left in between. There are 15 residues in the CDR3. The method was immunoSEQ multiplex PCR; TCRdb's version includes in-frame clones alone and lacks a portion of them. The sample presents 10,000 to 13,000 clones, none singletons. Study outcomes and limitations: Donor CD8+ memory clones often dominated recipient blood repertoires at later times. Tissue-infiltrating T cells from skin or gut overlapped little with blood T cells. TRB clonality was highly associated with recipient CMV seropositivity and reactivation.

Sequencing was performed on PBMCs, taken after allogeneic stem cell transplant with posttransplant cyclophosphamide. The chain joins TRBV9 to TRBJ1-3; D is possibly TRBD1 (6 bases). The origin of this receptor is a female patient in her 40s who received an allogeneic stem cell transplant from a related donor, was CMV-positive, and had no GVHD. Part of the T cell pool may stem from the graft donor. CDR3 protein: CASRRGGADGNTIYF. CDR3 nucleotide sequence: TGTGCCAGCAGGCGGGGGGGGGCGGACGGAAACACCATATATTTT.